Presented here are 16 T cell receptor beta chains from one specimen sequenced in a study of Tregs in tolerant kidney transplant recipients. Profiled with immunoSEQ multiplex PCR; TCRdb holds only in-frame clones, not every one. The table shows about 90,000 clones, with approximately 94% occurring only once. The nonmyeloablative bone marrow transplants came from related graft donors, with transient mixed chimerism. This specimen was CD4+ T cells from blood (PBMCs), taken 12 months after the transplant. These receptors all come from a human patient who received a combined kidney and bone marrow transplant. A subset of T cells may come from the graft donor.

Note on this clone: The same CDR3 is also encoded by other DNA sequences in this sample. The chain combines TRBV27 with TRBJ1-6, with TRBD1 identical over 7 bases. This CDR3 is built from 16 residues. CDR1 and CDR2 (germline): MNHEY, SMNVEV (reference sequence). The trim removed 6 bases at V and 0 bases at J, leaving 5 bases unmatched. CDR3 DNA sequence: TGTGCCAGCAGACTACAGGGGAGCTCCTATAATTCACCCCTCCACTTT. Encoded protein: CASRLQGSSYNSPLHF.

This clone turned up a few times. The chain has TRBV2 and TRBJ2-7; no definite D call. The V gene lost 7 bases and the J gene lost 4 bases, with 8 bases spanning the gap. Germline V CDR1 and CDR2: SNHLY, FYNNEI. The CDR3 is 11 residues long. CDR3 bases: TGTGCCAGCACCGAGCCGTACGAGCAGTACTTC. Its translation is CASTEPYEQYF.

V usage is TRBV5-5 and J usage is TRBJ2-3; D is unresolved. The V end was cut by 4 bases, the J end by 1 base, with 7 bases between. The germline CDR1 and CDR2 sequences are SGHKS and YYEKEE (reference sequence). The CDR3 loop spans 13 amino acids. CDR3 protein: CASSNQGTDTQYF. The CDR3 nucleotides read TGTGCCAGCAGCAACCAGGGCACAGATACGCAGTATTTT.

The CDR3 reads CASSQDQGLAKNIQYF. The CDR3, as DNA: TGCGCCAGCAGCCAAGATCAGGGTCTAGCCAAAAACATTCAGTACTTC. The chain has TRBV4-1 and TRBJ2-4; a weak D match, TRBD1 (5 bases). Germline values: CDR1 MGHRA, CDR2 YSYEKL. The CDR3 runs 16 residues. V lost 0 bases to trimming and J lost 0 bases, with 9 bases between them.

This clone was observed a handful of times. The V and J genes are TRBV30 and TRBJ2-3, with 7 positions matching TRBD2. Germline CDR1 and CDR2: GTSNPN and SVGIG (reference sequence). This CDR3 is 16 amino acids long. After removal of 3 bases from V and 3 bases from J, the junction contained 12 bases not matched to a gene. CDR3 protein: CAWSGPLAAFTDTQYF. CDR3 sequence (DNA): TGTGCCTGGAGCGGTCCGCTAGCGGCTTTTACAGATACGCAGTATTTT.

J is TRBJ1-5 and V is TRBV19, with 8 bases that match TRBD1. The CDR3 covers 14 residues. Germline loops: CDR1 LNHDA, CDR2 SQIVND (reference sequence). Trimming cost V 6 bases and J 5 bases; bases outside gene matches: 6. This CDR3 is CASSPGTGYQPQHF. The CDR3 DNA is TGTGCCAGTAGCCCCGGGACAGGATATCAGCCCCAGCATTTT. The variable domain in full, completed from reference TRBV19 and TRBJ1-5, reads DGGITQSPKYLFRKEGQNVTLSCEQNLNHDAMYWYRQDPGQGLRLIYYSQIVNDFQKGDIAEGYSVSREKKESFPLTVTSAQKNPTAFYLCASSPGTGYQPQHFGDGTRLSIL.

The chain uses TRBV5-1 and TRBJ1-4; D call uncertain. The V gene lost 0 bases and the J gene lost 8 bases, with 11 bases spanning the gap. The CDR3 consists of 14 residues. CDR1 is SGHRS and CDR2 is YFSETQ in the germline V gene. CDR3 nucleotides: TGCGCCAGCAGCTTGGGGGAGGGTGAGGAAAAACTGTTTTTT. Protein product: CASSLGEGEEKLFF. The variable domain in full, completed from reference TRBV5-1 and TRBJ1-4, reads KAGVTQTPRYLIKTRGQQVTLSCSPISGHRSVSWYQQTPGQGLQFLFEYFSETQRNKGNFPGRFSGRQFSNSRSEMNVSTLELGDSALYLCASSLGEGEEKLFFGSGTQLSVL.

This chain joins TRBV1 and TRBJ1-1; TRBD1 is the table's D call, not checked against the DNA. TRBV1 is tagged as a pseudogene. The CDR3 spans 14 residues. CDR3 sequence: CTSSLRQGGTEAFF. The CDR3 DNA follows: TGCACCAGCAGCCTTCGACAGGGGGGAACTGAAGCTTTCTTT.

V is TRBV29-1 and J is TRBJ1-1, with 8 positions matching TRBD1. This CDR3 is built from 11 residues. Germline trimming cut 7 bases from V and 7 bases from J; bases unmatched to any gene: 5. CDR1 and CDR2 (germline): SQVTM, ANQGSEA. CDR3 DNA: TGCAGCGCGACAGGGGTTAATGAAGCTTTCTTT. It specifies CSATGVNEAFF.

The chain employs TRBV7-2 and TRBJ2-5, with a possible D match to TRBD1 (6 bases). The tail of the sequence fits TRBJ2-7 better, so the J call may be wrong. Germline CDR1 and CDR2: SGHTA and FQGNSA. This CDR3 spans 15 amino acids. CDR3 sequence reads: CASSISVGARYEQYF. CDR3 bases: TGTGCCAGCAGCATTAGTGTGGGGGCGCGGTACGAGCAGTACTTC.

The chain carries TRBV27 and TRBJ1-3, with TRBD1 matching 7 bases. The CDR3 extends over 15 amino acids. Germline-derived CDR1 and CDR2 are MNHEY and SMNVEV (reference sequence). V dropped 2 bases and J dropped 4; count of bases not matched to a gene: 5. CDR3 DNA sequence: TGTGCCAGCAGTTTAACAGGGGTTGGGGGAAACACCATATATTTT. Its protein is CASSLTGVGGNTIYF.

The chain uses TRBV11-1 and TRBJ2-5; TRBD1 is a possible D gene (6 bases). V gave up 2 bases and J gave up 3 bases, with 10 bases separating them. The germline V gene encodes CDR1 SGHAT and CDR2 FQDESV (reference sequence). The CDR3 contains 14 residues. CDR3 residues: CASSLMAGEETQYF. Here the CDR3 DNA reads TGTGCCAGCAGCTTAATGGCAGGGGAAGAGACCCAGTACTTC.

The V gene is TRBV7-9, the J gene TRBJ2-3; maybe TRBD2 (6 bases). Germline V gene lookup returns CDR1 SEHNR and CDR2 FQNEAQ (reference sequence). Trimming removed 8 bases from V and 4 bases from J, with 7 bases in between. The CDR3 contains 11 residues. The CDR3 loop reads CASREPDTQYF. The CDR3 DNA follows: TGTGCCAGCCGGGAGCCAGATACGCAGTATTTT.

V gene TRBV11-2 combines with J gene TRBJ1-1; no firm D call. Germline assignment: CDR1 SGHAT and CDR2 FQNNGV. V was trimmed by 3 bases and J by 1 base, leaving 6 bases between them. This CDR3 has 13 amino acids. The CDR3 DNA sequence: TGTGCCAGCAGCTTTGTAGAGAACACTGAAGCTTTCTTT. Its translation is CASSFVENTEAFF. The entire variable domain, with the rest obtained from reference TRBV11-2 and TRBJ1-1, is as follows: EAGVAQSPRYKIIEKRQSVAFWCNPISGHATLYWYQQILGQGPKLLIQFQNNGVVDDSQLPKDRFSAERLKGVDSTLKIQPAKLEDSAVYLCASSFVENTEAFFGQGTRLTVV.

This chain uses TRBV5-6 with TRBJ2-7; perhaps TRBD1 as D (6 bases). CDR1 is SGHDT and CDR2 is YYEEEE in the germline V gene. The CDR3 is 14 amino acids. V was cut by 1 base and J by 1 base, with 9 bases left in between. Written as DNA, the CDR3 is TGTGCCAGCAGCTTGCAGGGGCCATCCTACGAGCAGTACTTC. This gives the protein CASSLQGPSYEQYF.

The chain combines TRBV7-9 with TRBJ2-7; 10 bases map to TRBD1. This CDR3 comprises 16 residues. CDR1 and CDR2 (germline): SEHNR, FQNEAQ (reference sequence). Trimming took 3 bases from V and 4 from J; bases not matched to a gene: 9. CDR3 loop: CASSLAGTGVWYEQYF. As DNA, the CDR3 is TGTGCCAGCAGCTTGGCTGGGACAGGGGTTTGGTACGAGCAGTACTTC.